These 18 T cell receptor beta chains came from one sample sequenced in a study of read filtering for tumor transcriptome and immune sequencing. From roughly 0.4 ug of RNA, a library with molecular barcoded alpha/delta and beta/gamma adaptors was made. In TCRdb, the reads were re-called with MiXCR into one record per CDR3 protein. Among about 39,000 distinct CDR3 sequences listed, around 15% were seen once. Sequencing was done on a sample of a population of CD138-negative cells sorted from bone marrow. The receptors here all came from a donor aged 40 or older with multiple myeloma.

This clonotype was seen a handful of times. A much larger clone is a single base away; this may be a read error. The CDR3 coding sequence is TGCAGTGCTAGAGATTACCGTCAGGGCTACGAGCAGTACTTC. Protein sequence: CSARDYRQGYEQYF. The chain carries TRBV20-1 and TRBJ2-7, with D maybe TRBD1 (5 bases). Deletions cut 0 bases from V and 3 bases from J, with 12 bases between. The CDR3 sequence is 14 residues long. Germline CDR1 reads DFQATT; CDR2 reads SNEGSKA (reference sequence).

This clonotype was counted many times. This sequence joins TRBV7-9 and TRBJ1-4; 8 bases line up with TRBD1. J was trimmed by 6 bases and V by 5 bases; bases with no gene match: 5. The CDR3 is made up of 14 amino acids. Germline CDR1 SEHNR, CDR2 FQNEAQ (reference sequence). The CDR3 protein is CASSDRGADEKLFF. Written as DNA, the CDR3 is TGTGCCAGCAGCGACAGGGGCGCTGATGAAAAACTGTTTTTT.

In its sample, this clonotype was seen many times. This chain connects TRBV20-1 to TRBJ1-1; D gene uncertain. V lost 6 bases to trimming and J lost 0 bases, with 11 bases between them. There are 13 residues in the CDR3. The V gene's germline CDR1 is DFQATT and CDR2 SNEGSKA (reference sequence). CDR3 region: CSAPWTVNTEAFF. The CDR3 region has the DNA TGCAGTGCACCGTGGACGGTGAACACTGAAGCTTTCTTT.

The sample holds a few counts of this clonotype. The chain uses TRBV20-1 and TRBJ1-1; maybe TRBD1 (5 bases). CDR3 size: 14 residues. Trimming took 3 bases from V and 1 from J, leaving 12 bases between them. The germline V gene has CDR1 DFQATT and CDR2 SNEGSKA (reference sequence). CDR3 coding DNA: TGCAGTGCTAGGGGGGGGTCCGGGAACACTGAAGCTTTCTTT. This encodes CSARGGSGNTEAFF.

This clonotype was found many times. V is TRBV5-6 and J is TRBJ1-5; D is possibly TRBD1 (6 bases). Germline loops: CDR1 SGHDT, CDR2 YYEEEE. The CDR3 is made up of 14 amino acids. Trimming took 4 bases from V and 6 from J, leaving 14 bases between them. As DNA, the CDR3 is TGTGCCAGCAGCCTTCGGGGGCTGGGTCAGCCCCAGCATTTT. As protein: CASSLRGLGQPQHF.

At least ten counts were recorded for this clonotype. The CDR3 is CASSLLAAAEETQYF. The CDR3 DNA sequence: TGTGCCAGCAGCTTACTAGCGGCTGCCGAAGAGACCCAGTACTTC. V gene TRBV7-2 combines with J gene TRBJ2-5; TRBD2 matches 7 bases. The CDR3 covers 15 residues. CDR1 and CDR2 from the germline V gene are SGHTA and FQGNSA. J was trimmed by 3 bases and V by 2 bases; bases with no gene match: 6.

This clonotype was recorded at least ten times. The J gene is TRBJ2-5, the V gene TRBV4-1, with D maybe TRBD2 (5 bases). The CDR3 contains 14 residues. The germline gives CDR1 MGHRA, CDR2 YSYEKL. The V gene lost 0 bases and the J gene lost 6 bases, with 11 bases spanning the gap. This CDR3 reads CASSQDPGMKTQYF. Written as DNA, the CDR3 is TGCGCCAGCAGCCAAGACCCGGGAATGAAGACCCAGTACTTC.

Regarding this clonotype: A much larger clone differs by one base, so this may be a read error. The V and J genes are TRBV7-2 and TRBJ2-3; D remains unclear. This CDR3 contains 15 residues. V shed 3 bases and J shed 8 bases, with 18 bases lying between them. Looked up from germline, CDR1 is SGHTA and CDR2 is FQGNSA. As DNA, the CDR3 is TGTGCCAGCAGCTTTGGGGATTCGAGGTTGGGTACGCAGTATTTT. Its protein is CASSFGDSRLGTQYF.

The CDR3 reads CASGLRSTGTRSSYEQYF. CDR3 DNA sequence: TGTGCTAGTGGTTTACGTTCCACCGGGACTCGGAGCTCCTACGAGCAGTACTTC. V gene TRBV12-5 combines with J gene TRBJ2-7; weak D call: TRBD2 (6 bases). This CDR3 has 18 residues. Germline values: CDR1 LGHNT, CDR2 FRNRAP. V gave up 3 bases and J gave up 0 bases, with 21 bases separating them.

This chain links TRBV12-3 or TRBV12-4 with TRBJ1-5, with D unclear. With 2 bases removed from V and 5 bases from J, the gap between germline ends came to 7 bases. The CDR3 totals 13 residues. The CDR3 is CASSLMGDQPQHF. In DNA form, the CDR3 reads TGTGCCAGCAGTTTAATGGGAGATCAGCCCCAGCATTTT.

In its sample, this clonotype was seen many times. CDR3 nucleotides: TGTGCCTGGAGTGTCCCAGGGGGCAGGGGCTACACCTTC. Translated, it gives CAWSVPGGRGYTF. The chain employs TRBV30 and TRBJ1-2, with 8 bases fitting TRBD1. Germline CDR1 reads GTSNPN; CDR2 reads SVGIG (reference sequence). Trimming took 0 bases from V and 8 from J; bases not matched to a gene: 5. This CDR3 spans 13 amino acids.

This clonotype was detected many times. The CDR3 loop is CASSLVGPANEQFF. The DNA of the CDR3 is TGTGCCAGCAGCTTAGTCGGGCCCGCCAATGAGCAGTTCTTC. The rearrangement links TRBV7-3 to TRBJ2-1; D gene unclear. The ends were cut back, 2 bases at V and 6 bases at J, with 11 bases in the middle. Germline CDR1 is SGHTA and CDR2 is FQGTGA. This CDR3 contains 14 residues.

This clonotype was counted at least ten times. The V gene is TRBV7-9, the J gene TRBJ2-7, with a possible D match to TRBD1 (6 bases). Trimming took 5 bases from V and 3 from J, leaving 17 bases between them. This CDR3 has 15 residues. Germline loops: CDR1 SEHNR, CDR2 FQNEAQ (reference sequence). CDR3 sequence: CASSPGQFGFYEQYF. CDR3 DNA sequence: TGTGCCAGCAGCCCCGGACAGTTTGGGTTCTACGAGCAGTACTTC.

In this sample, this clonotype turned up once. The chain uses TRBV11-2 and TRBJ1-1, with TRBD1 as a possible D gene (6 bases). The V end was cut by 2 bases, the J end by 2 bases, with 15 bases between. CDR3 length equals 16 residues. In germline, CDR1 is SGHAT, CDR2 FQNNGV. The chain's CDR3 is CASSLIMGGLNTEAFF. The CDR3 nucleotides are TGTGCCAGCAGCTTAATCATGGGGGGCCTAAACACTGAAGCTTTCTTT.

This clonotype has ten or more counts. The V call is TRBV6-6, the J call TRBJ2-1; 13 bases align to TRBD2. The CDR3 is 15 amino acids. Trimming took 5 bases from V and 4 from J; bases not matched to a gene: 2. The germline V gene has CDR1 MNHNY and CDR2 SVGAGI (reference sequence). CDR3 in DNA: TGTGCCAGCAGTCGGACTAGCGGGGGTTACAATGAGCAGTTCTTC. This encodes CASSRTSGGYNEQFF.

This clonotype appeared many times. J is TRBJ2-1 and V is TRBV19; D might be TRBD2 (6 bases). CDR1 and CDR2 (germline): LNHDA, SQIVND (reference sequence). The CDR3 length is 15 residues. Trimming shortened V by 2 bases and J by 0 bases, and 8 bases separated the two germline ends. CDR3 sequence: CASSIMEGSYNEQFF. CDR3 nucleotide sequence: TGTGCCAGTAGTATAATGGAGGGCTCCTACAATGAGCAGTTCTTC.

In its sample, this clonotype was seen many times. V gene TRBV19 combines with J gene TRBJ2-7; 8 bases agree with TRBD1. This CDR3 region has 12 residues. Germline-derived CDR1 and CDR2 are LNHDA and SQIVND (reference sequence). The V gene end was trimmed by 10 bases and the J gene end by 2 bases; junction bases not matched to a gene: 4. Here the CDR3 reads CATRTGTYEQYF. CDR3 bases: TGTGCCACCCGGACAGGGACCTACGAGCAGTACTTC.

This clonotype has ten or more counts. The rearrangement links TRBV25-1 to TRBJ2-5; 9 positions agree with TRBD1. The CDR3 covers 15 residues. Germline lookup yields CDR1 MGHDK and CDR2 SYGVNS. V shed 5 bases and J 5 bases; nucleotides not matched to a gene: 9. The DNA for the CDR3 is TGTGCCAGCAGTACCGGGACAGGGTTAGTTGAGACCCAGTACTTC. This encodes CASSTGTGLVETQYF.